This T cell receptor beta chain was recorded in a study of control samples from healthy donors and cancer patients. Clones were read by immunoSEQ multiplex PCR, and TCRdb kept only the in-frame ones, dropping some. Here the sample spans some 79,000 clones, 87% being singletons. The CDR3 runs to 14 residues. Germline V gives CDR1 GTSNPN, CDR2 SVGIG (reference sequence). V lost 1 base to trimming and J lost 10 bases, with 14 bases between them. The V gene is TRBV30, the J gene TRBJ1-6, with TRBD1 as a possible D gene (5 bases). Sequencing used blood. This receptor was taken from a woman aged 45-65 years in good health. CDR3: CAWSGGQGDSPLHF. Written as DNA, the CDR3 is TGTGCCTGGAGTGGAGGGCAGGGTGACTCACCCCTCCACTTT.